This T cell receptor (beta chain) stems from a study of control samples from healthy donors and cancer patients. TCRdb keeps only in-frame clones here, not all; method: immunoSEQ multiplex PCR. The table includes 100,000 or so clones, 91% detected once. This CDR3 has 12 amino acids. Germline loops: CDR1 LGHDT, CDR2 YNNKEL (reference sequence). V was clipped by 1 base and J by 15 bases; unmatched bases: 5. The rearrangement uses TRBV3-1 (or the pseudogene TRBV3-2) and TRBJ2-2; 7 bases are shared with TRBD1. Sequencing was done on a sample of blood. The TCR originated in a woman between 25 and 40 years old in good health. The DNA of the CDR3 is TGTGCCAGCAGCCAAGTACAGGGGTGGGTGTTTTTT. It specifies CASSQVQGWVFF.